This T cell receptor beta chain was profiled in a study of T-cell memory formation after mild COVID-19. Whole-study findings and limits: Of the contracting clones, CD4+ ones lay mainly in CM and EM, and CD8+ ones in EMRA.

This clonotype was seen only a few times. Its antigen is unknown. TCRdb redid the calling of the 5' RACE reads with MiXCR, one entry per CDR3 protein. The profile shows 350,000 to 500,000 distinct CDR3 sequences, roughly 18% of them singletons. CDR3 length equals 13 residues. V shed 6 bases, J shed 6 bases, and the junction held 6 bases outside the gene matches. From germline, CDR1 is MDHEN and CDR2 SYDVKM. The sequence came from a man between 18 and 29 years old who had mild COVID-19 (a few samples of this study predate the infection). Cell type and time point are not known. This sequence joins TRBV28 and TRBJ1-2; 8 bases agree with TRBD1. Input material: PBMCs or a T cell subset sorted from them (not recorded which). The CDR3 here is CASRLRGPDGYTF. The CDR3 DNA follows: TGTGCCAGCAGACTCAGGGGGCCCGATGGCTACACCTTC.